The source of this TCR beta chain is a study of T cell responses to AZD1222 COVID-19 vaccine. The study's findings and limits: No repertoire was sampled before or during the peak T cell response, only after it.

This clone showed up just once. Its antigen is undetermined. The CDR3 sequence is 16 residues long. The J segment lost 3 bases and the V segment lost 5 bases, leaving 6 bases of the junction unmatched. Germline V CDR1 and CDR2: MRHNA, SNTAGT. Produced via immunoSEQ multiplex PCR; TCRdb's table is partial and in-frame only. The sample consists of about 150,000 clones, 90% of them appearing once. The sequence was obtained from an adult in good health. The specimen comprised peripheral blood, sampled on day 0 of AZD1222 vaccination. The chain is built from TRBV6-4 and TRBJ2-2; 10 nucleotides align to TRBD2. CDR3 loop: CASSKLAGSHTGELFF. CDR3 sequence (DNA): TGTGCCAGCAGTAAACTAGCGGGGTCTCACACCGGGGAGCTGTTTTTT.